The rows below give T cell receptor beta chains drawn from one sample of a study of identical twins. Using its own MiXCR run on the 5' RACE reads, TCRdb lists one record per CDR3 protein. This table has about 720,000 distinct CDR3 sequences, over 8.5% appearing once. The sample also formed part of further work on yellow fever vaccine responses in identical twins.

The sample consisted of PBMCs. The receptors originated from a woman aged 18-29 years in good health. Each CDR3 is given with its conserved first and last residue. D genes are given only for firm matches. Size values are once, few and many counts, or a class for expanded clones, and some rows have none.

J gene: TRBJ2-5; clone size: .; D gene: TRBD1; V gene: TRBV7-9; CDR3 DNA: TGTGCCAGCAGCCCAACGACAGGGCATCAAGAGACCCAGTACTTC; CDR3 protein: CASSPTTGHQETQYF
J gene: TRBJ2-2; clone size: many; D gene: TRBD2; V gene: TRBV4-1; CDR3 DNA: TGCGCCAGCAGCCGCGGACTAGCGGGATTCACCGGGGAGCTGTTTTTT; CDR3 protein: CASSRGLAGFTGELFF
J gene: TRBJ1-3; clone size: .; D gene: TRBD1; V gene: TRBV7-2; CDR3 DNA: TGTGCCAGCAGCGCTCAGAACAGGGGGCGAACTGGAAACACCATATATTTT; CDR3 protein: CASSAQNRGRTGNTIYF
J gene: TRBJ2-1; clone size: .; D gene: TRBD2; V gene: TRBV6-2/TRBV6-3; CDR3 DNA: TGTGCCAGCAGTTACTCGCCGGGAGGGCATTACAATGAGCAGTTCTTC; CDR3 protein: CASSYSPGGHYNEQFF
J gene: TRBJ2-3; clone size: .; D gene: .; V gene: TRBV7-2; CDR3 DNA: TGTGCCAGCAGCTTAGGGGCTAGTGGCACAGATACGCAGTATTTT; CDR3 protein: CASSLGASGTDTQYF
J gene: TRBJ2-5; clone size: few; D gene: .; V gene: TRBV28; CDR3 DNA: TGTGCCAGCAGTTTTGGAGGGGGCTCTAACACCCAGTACTTC; CDR3 protein: CASSFGGGSNTQYF
J gene: TRBJ2-7; clone size: few; D gene: TRBD1; V gene: TRBV10-2; CDR3 DNA: TGCGCCAGCAGTGAGGGTCGGACAGGGCAGTACTTC; CDR3 protein: CASSEGRTGQYF
J gene: TRBJ1-5; clone size: .; D gene: TRBD1; V gene: TRBV3-1; CDR3 DNA: TGTGCCAGCAGCCAGTACAGGGGGCAGCCCCAGCATTTT; CDR3 protein: CASSQYRGQPQHF
J gene: TRBJ1-6; clone size: few; D gene: .; V gene: TRBV27; CDR3 DNA: TGTGCCAGCAGTTCTAGACTGGTCTCCTATAATTCACCCCTCCACTTT; CDR3 protein: CASSSRLVSYNSPLHF
J gene: TRBJ2-7; clone size: .; D gene: .; V gene: TRBV28; CDR3 DNA: TGTGCCAGCAGTTTAATTCTTACTAACCGCCCCCAGCAGTACTTC; CDR3 protein: CASSLILTNRPQQYF
J gene: TRBJ2-7; clone size: many; D gene: .; V gene: TRBV27; CDR3 DNA: TGTGCCAGCAGTCCGAGACAGGAATACGAGCAGTACTTC; CDR3 protein: CASSPRQEYEQYF
J gene: TRBJ2-3; clone size: many; D gene: .; V gene: TRBV13; CDR3 DNA: TGTGCCAGCATGGGCAGGGGCTTGACAGATACGCAGTATTTT; CDR3 protein: CASMGRGLTDTQYF
J gene: TRBJ1-2; clone size: many; D gene: .; V gene: TRBV9; CDR3 DNA: TGTGCCAGCAGCTCCTCAGGGTATGGCTACACCTTC; CDR3 protein: CASSSSGYGYTF
J gene: TRBJ1-3; clone size: .; D gene: .; V gene: TRBV12-3/TRBV12-4; CDR3 DNA: TGTGCCAGCAGAACCGGGACCGAGCTCTCTGGAAACACCATATATTTT; CDR3 protein: CASRTGTELSGNTIYF
J gene: TRBJ2-1; clone size: .; D gene: TRBD2; V gene: TRBV24-1; CDR3 DNA: TGTGCCACCAGTGATGCTAGCGGGAGGGCCAACAATGAGCAGTTCTTC; CDR3 protein: CATSDASGRANNEQFF
J gene: TRBJ2-7; clone size: few; D gene: .; V gene: TRBV5-4; CDR3 DNA: TGTGCCAGCAGCTCCCGCGGAGGGCCGGTTAGCGAGCAGTACTTC; CDR3 protein: CASSSRGGPVSEQYF
J gene: TRBJ2-7; clone size: few; D gene: .; V gene: TRBV12-3/TRBV12-4; CDR3 DNA: TGTGCCAGCAGTTTTGCAGCGGGCCCGACCTACGAGCAGTACTTC; CDR3 protein: CASSFAAGPTYEQYF
J gene: TRBJ2-2; clone size: .; D gene: TRBD2; V gene: TRBV14; CDR3 DNA: TGTGCCAGCTCCAAGGTTGCGGGAGCGGAAAACACCGGGGAGCTGTTTTTT; CDR3 protein: CASSKVAGAENTGELFF
J gene: TRBJ2-3; clone size: many; D gene: TRBD1; V gene: TRBV12-3/TRBV12-4; CDR3 DNA: TGTGCCAGCAGTTCCTCGACCGGGGACAGGGGGCCAGATACGCAGTATTTT; CDR3 protein: CASSSSTGDRGPDTQYF
J gene: TRBJ2-2; clone size: many; D gene: .; V gene: TRBV20-1; CDR3 DNA: TGCAGTGCCCGGGGGTTCGGACCATACGAGGAGCTGTTTTTT; CDR3 protein: CSARGFGPYEELFF
J gene: TRBJ2-5; clone size: many; D gene: .; V gene: TRBV4-2; CDR3 DNA: TGTGCCAGCAGCCAAGTGGGGGCTACAGGCCAAGAGACCCAGTACTTC; CDR3 protein: CASSQVGATGQETQYF
J gene: TRBJ2-7; clone size: .; D gene: .; V gene: TRBV6-1; CDR3 DNA: TGTACCACCGGTCGGGGACAACCGAGTCAGCCCTACGAGCAGTACTTC; CDR3 protein: CTTGRGQPSQPYEQYF
J gene: TRBJ2-3; clone size: .; D gene: TRBD2; V gene: TRBV15; CDR3 DNA: TGTGCCACCAGCAGAGGCGGCGGGAGGGTGGATACGCAGTATTTT; CDR3 protein: CATSRGGGRVDTQYF
J gene: TRBJ1-1; clone size: few; D gene: .; V gene: TRBV29-1; CDR3 DNA: TGCAGCGTTGCCAGGGAACTCACTGAAGCTTTCTTT; CDR3 protein: CSVARELTEAFF
J gene: TRBJ2-2; clone size: .; D gene: .; V gene: TRBV24-1; CDR3 DNA: TGTGCCACCAGTGATTCGGGGCGGATGGGCACCGGGGAGCTGTTTTTT; CDR3 protein: CATSDSGRMGTGELFF
J gene: TRBJ2-7; clone size: .; D gene: TRBD1; V gene: TRBV5-1; CDR3 DNA: TGCGCCAGCGGAAAATCGGGACAGAGAGCATATGAGCAGTACTTC; CDR3 protein: CASGKSGQRAYEQYF
J gene: TRBJ2-7; clone size: .; D gene: TRBD1; V gene: TRBV2; CDR3 DNA: TGTGCCAGCAGTGAAGTCGGGACAGGGGCCCACGAGCAGTACTTC; CDR3 protein: CASSEVGTGAHEQYF
J gene: TRBJ2-2; clone size: few; D gene: TRBD2; V gene: TRBV7-2; CDR3 DNA: TGTGCCAGCAGCACCTATAGCGGGAGGGCCAACACCGGGGAGCTGTTTTTT; CDR3 protein: CASSTYSGRANTGELFF
J gene: TRBJ2-7; clone size: many; D gene: .; V gene: TRBV13; CDR3 DNA: TGTGCCAGCAGCCCGAGGGACGTGATAACCTACGAGCAGTACTTC; CDR3 protein: CASSPRDVITYEQYF
J gene: TRBJ1-2; clone size: few; D gene: .; V gene: TRBV2; CDR3 DNA: TGTGCCAGTAGATATCCGGTGAACGACACCTTC; CDR3 protein: CASRYPVNDTF
J gene: TRBJ2-7; clone size: .; D gene: TRBD1; V gene: TRBV2; CDR3 DNA: TGTGCCAGCAGTGCGGACAGGGTCTCCTACGAGCAGTACTTC; CDR3 protein: CASSADRVSYEQYF
J gene: TRBJ2-7; clone size: .; D gene: TRBD2; V gene: TRBV6-1; CDR3 DNA: TGTGCCAGCAGAGGTATAGCGGGAGGGCCGTACGAGCAGTACTTC; CDR3 protein: CASRGIAGGPYEQYF
J gene: TRBJ2-5; clone size: few; D gene: .; V gene: TRBV20-1; CDR3 DNA: TGCAGTGCAACGGACGGGACCCAGTACCAAGAGACCCAGTACTTC; CDR3 protein: CSATDGTQYQETQYF
J gene: TRBJ2-3; clone size: .; D gene: .; V gene: TRBV28; CDR3 DNA: TGTGCCAGCAGACTACCTACGGTCACAGATACGCAGTATTTT; CDR3 protein: CASRLPTVTDTQYF
J gene: TRBJ2-4; clone size: few; D gene: .; V gene: TRBV2; CDR3 DNA: TGTGCCAGCAGTGAAGGGGGGCGCTTAGCCAAAAACATTCAGTACTTC; CDR3 protein: CASSEGGRLAKNIQYF
J gene: TRBJ1-1; clone size: many; D gene: .; V gene: TRBV20-1; CDR3 DNA: TGCAGTGCTACCACGAACACTGAAGCTTTCTTT; CDR3 protein: CSATTNTEAFF
J gene: TRBJ2-7; clone size: few; D gene: TRBD1; V gene: TRBV7-2; CDR3 DNA: TGTGCCAGCAGCTTAGTGGGACAGGGGGCGGAGCAGTACTTC; CDR3 protein: CASSLVGQGAEQYF
J gene: TRBJ2-4; clone size: .; D gene: TRBD2; V gene: TRBV5-5; CDR3 DNA: TGTGCCAGCAGCTTGGCTGGGAGGGCGGCCAAAAACATTCAGTACTTC; CDR3 protein: CASSLAGRAAKNIQYF
J gene: TRBJ2-5; clone size: few; D gene: TRBD1; V gene: TRBV11-2; CDR3 DNA: TGTGCCAGCAGCTTAGTTTGGCTCAGGGGGCGTCGGCAAGAGACCCAGTACTTC; CDR3 protein: CASSLVWLRGRRQETQYF
J gene: TRBJ2-5; clone size: .; D gene: .; V gene: TRBV9; CDR3 DNA: TGTGCCAGCAGCGATCTAGGGACCCAGTACTTC; CDR3 protein: CASSDLGTQYF
J gene: TRBJ1-1; clone size: many; D gene: .; V gene: TRBV20-1; CDR3 DNA: TGCAGTGCTAGAGTCCCAGCGGGGACTGAAGCTTTCTTT; CDR3 protein: CSARVPAGTEAFF
J gene: TRBJ2-7; clone size: .; D gene: TRBD2; V gene: TRBV5-1; CDR3 DNA: TGCGCCAGCAGATACGGGACTAGCGGGAGTCAAGCCTACGAGCAGTACTTC; CDR3 protein: CASRYGTSGSQAYEQYF
J gene: TRBJ2-1; clone size: many; D gene: TRBD2; V gene: TRBV12-3/TRBV12-4; CDR3 DNA: TGTGCCAGCAGGGGTTGGGGAGCGGGGAAACCCAATGAGCAGTTCTTC; CDR3 protein: CASRGWGAGKPNEQFF
J gene: TRBJ2-1; clone size: many; D gene: TRBD1; V gene: TRBV7-2; CDR3 DNA: TGTGCCAGCAGTCAAGACAGGGGCGCTTCATATGAGCAGTTCTTC; CDR3 protein: CASSQDRGASYEQFF
J gene: TRBJ1-5; clone size: few; D gene: .; V gene: TRBV7-2; CDR3 DNA: TGTGCCAGCAGCTTCGGCCCAATGTCGGGAAGCAATCAGCCCCAGCATTTT; CDR3 protein: CASSFGPMSGSNQPQHF
J gene: TRBJ2-2; clone size: .; D gene: .; V gene: TRBV5-1; CDR3 DNA: TGCGCCAGCAGCTTGGGTCCTTCGGGGACCGGGGAGCTGTTTTTT; CDR3 protein: CASSLGPSGTGELFF
J gene: TRBJ2-1; clone size: .; D gene: TRBD2; V gene: TRBV12-3/TRBV12-4; CDR3 DNA: TGTGCCAGCAGCTTTATTAGCGGGGGGGTATACAATGAGCAGTTCTTC; CDR3 protein: CASSFISGGVYNEQFF
J gene: TRBJ2-1; clone size: .; D gene: TRBD1; V gene: TRBV2; CDR3 DNA: TGTGCCAGCAGAGGGGACAGCCAGGGGTTCTTC; CDR3 protein: CASRGDSQGFF